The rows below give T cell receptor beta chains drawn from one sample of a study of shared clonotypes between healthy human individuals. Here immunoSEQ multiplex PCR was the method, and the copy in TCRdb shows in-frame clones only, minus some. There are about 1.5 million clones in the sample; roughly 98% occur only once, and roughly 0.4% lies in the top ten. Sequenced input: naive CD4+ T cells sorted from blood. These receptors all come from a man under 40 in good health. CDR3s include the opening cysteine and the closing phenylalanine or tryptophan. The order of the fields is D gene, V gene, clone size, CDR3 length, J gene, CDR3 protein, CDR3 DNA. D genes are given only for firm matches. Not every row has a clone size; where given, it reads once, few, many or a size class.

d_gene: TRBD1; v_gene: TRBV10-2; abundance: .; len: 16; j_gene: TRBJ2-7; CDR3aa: CASSEFPGGRRYEQYF; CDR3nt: TGCGCCAGCAGTGAGTTTCCAGGGGGCCGGCGGTACGAGCAGTACTTC
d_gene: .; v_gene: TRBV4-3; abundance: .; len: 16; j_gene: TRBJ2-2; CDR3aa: CASSQATGLFTGELFF; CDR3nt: TGCGCCAGCAGCCAAGCCACGGGACTCTTCACCGGGGAGCTGTTTTTT
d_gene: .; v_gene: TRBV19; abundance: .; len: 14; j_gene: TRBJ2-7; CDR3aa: CASSIVSGSYEQYF; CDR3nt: TGTGCCAGTAGTATAGTGTCGGGGTCCTACGAGCAGTACTTC
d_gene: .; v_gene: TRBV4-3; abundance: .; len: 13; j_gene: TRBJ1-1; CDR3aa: CASSQDVFAEAFF; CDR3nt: TGCGCCAGCAGCCAAGATGTATTCGCTGAAGCTTTCTTT
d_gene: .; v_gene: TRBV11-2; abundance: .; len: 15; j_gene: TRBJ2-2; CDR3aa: CASSWVRGFTGELFF; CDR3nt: TGTGCCAGCAGCTGGGTCCGGGGGTTCACCGGGGAGCTGTTTTTT
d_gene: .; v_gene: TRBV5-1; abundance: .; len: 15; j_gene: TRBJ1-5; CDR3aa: CASSFDTGGNQPQHF; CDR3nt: TGCGCCAGCAGCTTTGACACAGGAGGTAATCAGCCCCAGCATTTT
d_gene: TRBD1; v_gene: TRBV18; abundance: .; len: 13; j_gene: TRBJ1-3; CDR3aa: CASSPTGRNTIYF; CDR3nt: TGTGCCAGCTCACCGACAGGGAGAAACACCATATATTTT
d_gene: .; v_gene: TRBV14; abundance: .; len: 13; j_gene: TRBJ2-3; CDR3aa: CASSYSSLGTQYF; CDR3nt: TGTGCCAGCAGCTACTCTAGCTTAGGTACGCAGTATTTT
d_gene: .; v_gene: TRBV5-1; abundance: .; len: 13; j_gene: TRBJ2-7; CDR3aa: CASSSPLRDEQYF; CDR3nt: TGCGCCAGCAGCTCACCTTTACGGGACGAGCAGTACTTC
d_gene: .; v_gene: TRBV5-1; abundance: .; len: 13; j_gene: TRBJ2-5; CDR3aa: CASSLPEGETQYF; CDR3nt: TGCGCCAGCAGCTTGCCAGAGGGGGAGACCCAGTACTTC
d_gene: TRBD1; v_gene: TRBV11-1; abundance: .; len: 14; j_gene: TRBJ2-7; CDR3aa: CASSTTGGIYEQYF; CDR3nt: TGTGCCAGCAGCACCACAGGGGGCATCTACGAGCAGTACTTC
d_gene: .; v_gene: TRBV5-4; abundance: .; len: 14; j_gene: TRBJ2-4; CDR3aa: CASSPSGPKNIQYF; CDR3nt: TGTGCCAGCAGCCCCTCAGGGCCCAAAAACATTCAGTACTTC
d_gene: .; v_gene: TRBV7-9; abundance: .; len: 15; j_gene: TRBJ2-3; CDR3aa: CASSLGASGTDTQYF; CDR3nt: TGTGCCAGCAGCTTAGGGGCTAGCGGCACAGATACGCAGTATTTT
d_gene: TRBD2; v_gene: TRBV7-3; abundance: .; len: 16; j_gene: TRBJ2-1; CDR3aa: CASSLGTSGISGEQFF; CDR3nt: TGTGCCAGCAGCTTAGGGACTAGCGGGATCTCGGGTGAGCAGTTCTTC
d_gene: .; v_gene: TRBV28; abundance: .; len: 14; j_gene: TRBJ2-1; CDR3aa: CASSFQGSYNEQFF; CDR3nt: TGTGCCAGCAGTTTCCAAGGCTCCTACAATGAGCAGTTCTTC
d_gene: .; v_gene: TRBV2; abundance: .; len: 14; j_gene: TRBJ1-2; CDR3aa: CASSESSHYYGYTF; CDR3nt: TGTGCCAGCAGTGAATCTAGTCACTACTATGGCTACACCTTC
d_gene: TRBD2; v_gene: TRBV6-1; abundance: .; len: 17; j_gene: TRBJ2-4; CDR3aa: CASCDIGGRGAKNIQYF; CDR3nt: TGTGCCAGCTGTGATATCGGCGGGAGGGGTGCCAAAAACATTCAGTACTTC
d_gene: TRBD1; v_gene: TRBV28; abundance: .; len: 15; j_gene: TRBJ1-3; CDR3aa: CASRPGTVRGNTIYF; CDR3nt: TGTGCCAGCAGACCCGGGACAGTCCGTGGAAACACCATATATTTT
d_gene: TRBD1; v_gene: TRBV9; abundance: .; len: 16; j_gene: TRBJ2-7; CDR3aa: CASSVGQGATSYEQYF; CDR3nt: TGTGCCAGCAGCGTAGGACAGGGGGCAACCTCCTACGAGCAGTACTTC
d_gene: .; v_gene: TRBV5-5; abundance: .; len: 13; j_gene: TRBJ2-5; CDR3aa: CASSKAQGKTQYF; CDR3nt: TGTGCCAGCAGCAAAGCTCAGGGAAAGACCCAGTACTTC
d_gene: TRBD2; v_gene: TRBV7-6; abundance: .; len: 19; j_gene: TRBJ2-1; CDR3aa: CASSLRGMGTSKEGNEQFF; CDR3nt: TGTGCCAGCAGCTTAAGGGGGATGGGGACTAGTAAAGAGGGGAATGAGCAGTTCTTC
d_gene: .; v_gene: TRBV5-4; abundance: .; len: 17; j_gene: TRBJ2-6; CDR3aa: CASSSVTSGSGANVLTF; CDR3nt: TGTGCCAGCAGCTCGGTTACCAGTGGCTCTGGGGCCAACGTCCTGACTTTC
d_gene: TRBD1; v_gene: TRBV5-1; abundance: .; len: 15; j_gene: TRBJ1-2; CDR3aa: CASSLPGQGADGYTF; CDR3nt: TGCGCCAGCAGCTTGCCGGGACAGGGGGCGGATGGCTACACCTTC
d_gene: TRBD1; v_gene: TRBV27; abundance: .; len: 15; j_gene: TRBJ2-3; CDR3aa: CASSGWTGRTDTQYF; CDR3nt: TGTGCCAGCAGTGGATGGACAGGGAGAACAGATACGCAGTATTTT
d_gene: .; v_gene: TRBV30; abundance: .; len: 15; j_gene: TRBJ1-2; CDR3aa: CAWRVLVAGRNGYTF; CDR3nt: TGTGCCTGGAGGGTTTTGGTGGCCGGGCGGAATGGCTACACCTTC
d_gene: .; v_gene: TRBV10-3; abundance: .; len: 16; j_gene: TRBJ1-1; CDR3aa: CAISESNQGPRTEAFF; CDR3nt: TGTGCCATCAGTGAGTCGAATCAGGGGCCGAGGACTGAAGCTTTCTTT
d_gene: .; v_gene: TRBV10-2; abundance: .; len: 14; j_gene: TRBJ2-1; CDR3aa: CASPLKNSYNEQFF; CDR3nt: TGCGCCAGCCCGCTTAAAAACTCCTACAATGAGCAGTTCTTC
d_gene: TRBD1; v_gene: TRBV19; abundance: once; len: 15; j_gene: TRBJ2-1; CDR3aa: CASSSGGGAYNEQFF; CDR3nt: TGTGCCAGTAGTTCAGGGGGCGGGGCCTACAATGAGCAGTTCTTC
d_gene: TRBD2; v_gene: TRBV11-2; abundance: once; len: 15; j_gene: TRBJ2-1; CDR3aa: CASSFPGLARHEQFF; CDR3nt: TGTGCCAGCAGCTTCCCGGGACTAGCTCGTCATGAGCAGTTCTTC
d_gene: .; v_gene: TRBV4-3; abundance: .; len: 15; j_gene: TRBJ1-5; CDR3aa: CASSQTTQSLQPQHF; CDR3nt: TGCGCCAGCAGCCAAACCACCCAGTCATTACAGCCCCAGCATTTT
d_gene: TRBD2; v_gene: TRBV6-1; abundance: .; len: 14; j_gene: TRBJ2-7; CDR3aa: CASAELARTLEQYF; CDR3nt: TGTGCCAGCGCGGAACTAGCGCGTACCCTGGAGCAGTACTTC
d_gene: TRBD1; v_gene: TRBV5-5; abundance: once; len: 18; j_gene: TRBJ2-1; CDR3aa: CASSLGTGFSRAVNEQFF; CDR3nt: TGTGCCAGCAGCCTCGGGACAGGGTTCTCACGTGCGGTCAATGAGCAGTTCTTC
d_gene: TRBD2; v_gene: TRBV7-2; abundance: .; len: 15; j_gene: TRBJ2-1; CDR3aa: CASSLTSVPYNEQFF; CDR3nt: TGTGCCAGCAGCCTGACTAGCGTCCCTTACAATGAGCAGTTCTTC